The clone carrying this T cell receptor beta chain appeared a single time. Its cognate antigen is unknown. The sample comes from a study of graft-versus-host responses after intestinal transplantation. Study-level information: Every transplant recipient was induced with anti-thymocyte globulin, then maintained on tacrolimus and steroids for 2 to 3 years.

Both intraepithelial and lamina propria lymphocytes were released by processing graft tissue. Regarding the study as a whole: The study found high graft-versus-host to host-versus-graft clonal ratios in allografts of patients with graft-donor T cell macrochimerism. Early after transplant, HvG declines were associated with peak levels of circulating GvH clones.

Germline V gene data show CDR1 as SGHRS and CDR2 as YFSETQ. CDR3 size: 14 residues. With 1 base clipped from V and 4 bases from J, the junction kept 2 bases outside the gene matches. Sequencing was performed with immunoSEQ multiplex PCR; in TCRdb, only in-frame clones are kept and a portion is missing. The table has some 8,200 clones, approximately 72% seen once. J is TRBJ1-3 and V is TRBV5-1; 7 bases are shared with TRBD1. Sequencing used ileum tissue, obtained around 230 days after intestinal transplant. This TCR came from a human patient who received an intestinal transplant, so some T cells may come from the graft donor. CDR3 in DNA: TGCGCCAGCAGCTTGTCGACAGGGGGAAACACCATATATTTT. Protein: CASSLSTGGNTIYF.